This TCR beta chain comes out of a study of blood T cell repertoires in COVID-19 (TCRdb year 2020). Regarding the research as a whole: The collaborator samples originated in the United States, Italy and Spain and spanned the acute and convalescent phases of COVID-19. The material from the prospective study consisted of cDNA or gDNA derived from T cells, B-cell-depleted T cells, or PBMCs. Deeply sampled blood TCRbeta repertoires from subjects exposed to, actively infected with, or recovered from COVID-19 were included in the dataset. Where HLA class I and class II types were available, the types were taken from metadata supplied by the sample provider, not from assay-based typing. The repertoires were made available in a free public database intended to serve as a resource for research on the immune response to SARS-CoV-2. The samples were drawn from the first 160 participants of the ongoing ImmuneRACE study and from 1,254 subjects provided by 6 global collaborators. Sample metadata almost always included a de-identified subject ID, COVID-19 status, age in years and sex. Study-level results and caveats: The quantity of clinical and demographic metadata differed by source and by participant and was supplied without curation.

The CDR3 runs 17 residues from the cysteine to the phenylalanine. Of the read, only the CDR3 DNA is kept; its 51 bases are in frame from base 1. V trim: 7 bases; J trim: 8 bases; unmatched bases: 15. Another Seattle source contributed samples from volunteer blood donors who had recovered from COVID-19. Each collaborating institution followed its own protocols to collect whole blood in K2EDTA tubes. For TCRbeta analysis, collaborators shipped samples as frozen whole blood, isolated PBMCs, or DNA extracted from either of those sample types. The immunoSEQ Assay, a bias-controlled multiplex PCR, was used to amplify TCRbeta CDR3 regions from genomic DNA. Per the source publication's procedure: Nucleated cell counts per sample were estimated from amplification of reference gene primers within the assay. Sequence reads were collapsed and filtered to measure the absolute abundance of every unique TCRbeta CDR3 rearrangement. For each sample, productive Simpson clonality was calculated as the square root of Simpson's diversity index over productive rearrangements. TCRdb stores this immuneACCESS table with in-frame sequences only. Part of the clones is absent; in the studies checked, under half of the shortfall reflects unresolved V genes, and no reason is known for the rest. For V, J and clone size, that table is used; D and trimming come from the DNA. Within this sample are roughly 250,000 clones, with approximately 86% of them counted one time only. The ten top clones hold roughly 9.8% of the sample.

On this clone itself: The target of this receptor is not known. No quality values exist for individual bases; no much larger clone is one base distant.

This receptor was obtained from a man aged 35 to 55 who had recovered from COVID-19. Sample: peripheral blood. The chain uses TRBV23-1 and TRBJ2-1; a stretch of 12 junction bases matches TRBD2. TRBV23-1 is labeled an ORF, and its function is uncertain. The DNA is TGCGCCAGCACGCCCCTGACTAGCGGGAGAAATACGGATGAGCAGTTCTTC. The encoded protein is CASTPLTSGRNTDEQFF.